The rows below give T cell receptor beta chains drawn from one sample of a study of blood T cell repertoires in COVID-19. Method: immunoSEQ multiplex PCR; TCRdb's copy keeps in-frame clones and lacks some. The sample has 330,000 or so clones, 92% seen once. The sequencing sample was made of PBMCs or T cells enriched from blood (not recorded which). The source of these receptors is a woman in her 30s who had recovered from COVID-19. Both conserved end residues are part of each CDR3. The D gene is left open where the match is weak. Clone size is not always given. Where it is, it says once, few, many or a class for expanded clones.

CASSPSRGLETQYF TGTGCCAGCAGCCCTAGCAGGGGGCTCGAGACCCAGTACTTC TRBD1 TRBV3-1/TRBV3-2 - TRBJ2-5
CASSRGLVAGGLTDTQYF TGTGCCAGCAGCCGCGGACTGGTAGCGGGGGGTCTCACAGATACGCAGTATTTT TRBD2 TRBV3-1/TRBV3-2 - TRBJ2-3
CASSQIVSSDRETQYF TGTGCCAGCAGCCAAATCGTTTCTAGCGATAGAGAGACCCAGTACTTC - TRBV3-1/TRBV3-2 - TRBJ2-5
CATSYTSGGGTDTQYF TGTGCCACCAGTTACACTAGCGGGGGGGGAACAGATACGCAGTATTTT TRBD2 TRBV24-1 - TRBJ2-3
CASSQDGLAESSYEQYF TGTGCCAGCAGCCAAGATGGGCTAGCGGAGAGCTCCTACGAGCAGTACTTC TRBD2 TRBV3-1/TRBV3-2 - TRBJ2-7
CSASASRVIGNSPLHF TGCAGTGCTAGTGCTTCCAGGGTAATTGGTAATTCACCCCTCCACTTT - TRBV20-1 - TRBJ1-6
CASSTSGSNEQFF TGTGCCAGCAGTACTAGCGGGAGTAATGAGCAGTTCTTC TRBD2 TRBV27 - TRBJ2-1
CASSFRGNYEQFF TGTGCCAGCAGTTTTCGGGGTAACTATGAGCAGTTCTTC - TRBV27 few TRBJ2-1
CATSAGGSTYEQYF TGTGCCACCAGCGCGGGCGGAAGTACCTACGAGCAGTACTTC - TRBV24-1 - TRBJ2-7
CASSIEWRSYSNQPQHF TGTGCCAGTAGTATAGAGTGGCGGAGCTATAGCAATCAGCCCCAGCATTTT - TRBV19 - TRBJ1-5
CASKGARGADTQYF TGTGCCAGCAAAGGCGCGCGGGGGGCAGATACGCAGTATTTT TRBD2 TRBV28 - TRBJ2-3
CASSKGQGGMNTEAFF TGTGCCAGCAGCAAGGGACAGGGGGGGATGAACACTGAAGCTTTCTTT TRBD1 TRBV5-4 - TRBJ1-1
CASPAGYEQFF TGTGCCAGCCCAGCAGGGTATGAGCAGTTCTTC - TRBV6-5 - TRBJ2-1
CASSEALRPLGGYTF TGTGCCAGCAGTGAAGCGCTTCGGCCTCTGGGCGGCTACACCTTC - TRBV6-1 - TRBJ1-2
CASRHDRAYGYTF TGTGCCAGCAGACACGACAGGGCCTATGGCTACACCTTC TRBD1 TRBV6-5 - TRBJ1-2
CASSLSHQETQYF TGTGCCAGCAGCTTATCTCACCAAGAGACCCAGTACTTC - TRBV7-6 - TRBJ2-5
CASSSTSGTQYF TGTGCCAGCAGCTCGACTAGTGGTACGCAGTATTTT - TRBV7-3 once TRBJ2-3
CASRQQGVGGYTF TGTGCCAGCAGGCAACAGGGGGTAGGTGGCTACACCTTC TRBD1 TRBV12-3/TRBV12-4 - TRBJ1-2
CASSLRLAGDTQYF TGTGCCAGCAGCTTAAGGCTAGCGGGAGATACGCAGTATTTT TRBD2 TRBV7-2 few TRBJ2-3
CASSLGGQGGEQYF TGTGCCAGCAGCCTAGGCGGACAGGGGGGCGAGCAGTACTTC TRBD1 TRBV7-3 few TRBJ2-7
CASSLGLTTHNEQFF TGTGCCAGCAGTCTCGGACTGACGACCCATAATGAGCAGTTCTTC - TRBV27 - TRBJ2-1
CASSQDYREIYSGANVLTF TGCGCCAGCAGCCAAGATTACAGAGAAATATACTCTGGGGCCAACGTCCTGACTTTC - TRBV4-3 - TRBJ2-6
CATSRDFGLAPTSTDTQYF TGTGCCACCAGCAGAGATTTCGGACTAGCGCCTACTAGCACAGATACGCAGTATTTT TRBD2 TRBV15 - TRBJ2-3
CASRRGRAYEQYF TGTGCCAGCAGGAGGGGGAGGGCCTACGAGCAGTACTTC - TRBV7-2 - TRBJ2-7
CASSGQSRAHTQYF TGTGCCAGCAGTGGACAGTCCCGGGCTCATACGCAGTATTTT - TRBV25-1 - TRBJ2-3
CASRQRAGTGDEQYF TGTGCCAGCAGACAACGAGCCGGGACAGGGGACGAGCAGTACTTC TRBD1 TRBV28 - TRBJ2-7
CASSPMDSTNEQYF TGTGCCAGCTCACCCATGGACAGCACCAACGAGCAGTACTTC - TRBV18 - TRBJ2-7
CATGTSISNQPQHF TGTGCCACCGGGACATCAATTAGCAATCAGCCCCAGCATTTT - TRBV28 once TRBJ1-5
CASRLENRDRGSDQPQHF TGTGCAAGTCGCTTAGAAAACCGGGACAGGGGCTCCGATCAGCCCCAGCATTTT - TRBV12-2 - TRBJ1-5
CASSPGQGVSETQYF TGTGCCAGCAGCCCGGGACAGGGGGTTTCGGAGACCCAGTACTTC TRBD1 TRBV7-3 - TRBJ2-5
CASSQGTAPYEQYF TGTGCCAGCAGCCAAGGGACAGCCCCCTACGAGCAGTACTTC - TRBV3-1/TRBV3-2 - TRBJ2-7
CAARPGGDIYGYTF TGTGCCGCACGCCCTGGGGGGGACATCTATGGCTACACCTTC - TRBV10-3 - TRBJ1-2
CASSRGQAPDGYTF TGTGCCAGCAGCCGCGGACAAGCGCCGGATGGCTACACCTTC - TRBV7-9 - TRBJ1-2
CASSLETTNTGELFF TGCGCCAGCAGCTTGGAAACAACGAACACCGGGGAGCTGTTTTTT - TRBV5-1 - TRBJ2-2
CAWRVIGGDTEAFF TGTGCCTGGAGAGTCATTGGGGGGGACACTGAAGCTTTCTTT - TRBV30 - TRBJ1-1
CASSFGQRSYEQYF TGTGCCAGCAGCTTTGGACAGCGGTCCTACGAGCAGTACTTC - TRBV5-4 - TRBJ2-7
CASSLPRGTQYF TGTGCCAGCAGCTTGCCCAGAGGGACCCAGTACTTC - TRBV5-4 - TRBJ2-5
CASSFAQGASTDTQYF TGTGCCAGTAGCTTCGCCCAGGGGGCATCCACAGATACGCAGTATTTT TRBD1 TRBV19 - TRBJ2-3
CASSDYLSNEQFF TGTGCCAGCAGTGACTATCTGAGCAATGAGCAGTTCTTC - TRBV2 - TRBJ2-1
CASNPPGNEQFF TGTGCCTCGAATCCCCCCGGGAATGAGCAGTTCTTC - TRBV5-4 - TRBJ2-1
CASSQELSSNEQFF TGCGCCAGCAGCCAAGAGTTGAGCTCGAATGAGCAGTTCTTC - TRBV4-3 - TRBJ2-1
CASSQKGDGYNEQFF TGTGCCAGCAGTCAGAAGGGGGACGGCTACAATGAGCAGTTCTTC - TRBV7-9 - TRBJ2-1